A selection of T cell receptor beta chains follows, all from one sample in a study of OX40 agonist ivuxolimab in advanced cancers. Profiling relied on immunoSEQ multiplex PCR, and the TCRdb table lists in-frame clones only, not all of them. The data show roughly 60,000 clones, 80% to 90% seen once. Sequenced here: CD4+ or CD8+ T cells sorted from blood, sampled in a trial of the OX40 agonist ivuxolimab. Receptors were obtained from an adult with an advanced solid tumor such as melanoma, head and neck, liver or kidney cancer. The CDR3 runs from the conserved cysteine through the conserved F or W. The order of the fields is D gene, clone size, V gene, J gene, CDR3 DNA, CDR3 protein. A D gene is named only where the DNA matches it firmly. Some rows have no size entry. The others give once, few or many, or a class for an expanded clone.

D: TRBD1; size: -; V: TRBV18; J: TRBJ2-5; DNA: TGTGCCAGCTCACCCGCCGGGACAGAGAAAGAGACCCAGTACTTC; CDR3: CASSPAGTEKETQYF
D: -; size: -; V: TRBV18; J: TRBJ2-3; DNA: TGTGCCAGCTCACGTTCGGCAGATACGCAGTATTTT; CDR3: CASSRSADTQYF
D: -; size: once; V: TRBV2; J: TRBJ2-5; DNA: TGTGCCAGCAGCATGAGGGGCGGGTACTTCCAAGAGACCCAGTACTTC; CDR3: CASSMRGGYFQETQYF
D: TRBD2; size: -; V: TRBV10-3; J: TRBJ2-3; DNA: TGTGCCATCAAGGCTAGCGGGAGCACAGATACGCAGTATTTT; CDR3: CAIKASGSTDTQYF
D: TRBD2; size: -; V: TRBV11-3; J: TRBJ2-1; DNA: TGTGCCAGCAGCTTAGAGATGGCGGGGGCCTACAATGAGCAGTTCTTC; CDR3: CASSLEMAGAYNEQFF
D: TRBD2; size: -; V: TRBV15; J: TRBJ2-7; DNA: TGTGCCACCAGCCTTACCCCAGCGGGAGTCTACGAGCAGTACTTC; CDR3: CATSLTPAGVYEQYF
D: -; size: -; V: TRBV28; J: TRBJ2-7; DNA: TGTGCCAGCAGGACCGGGACAAGGGGCCACGAGCAGTACTTC; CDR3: CASRTGTRGHEQYF
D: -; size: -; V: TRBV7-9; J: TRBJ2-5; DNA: TGTGCCAGCAGCTTAAGGGGGGTAAGAGAGACCCAGTACTTC; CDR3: CASSLRGVRETQYF
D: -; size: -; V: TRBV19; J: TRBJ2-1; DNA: TGTGCCAGTAGTATCGAGGGAGGATCCAATGAGCAGTTCTTC; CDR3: CASSIEGGSNEQFF
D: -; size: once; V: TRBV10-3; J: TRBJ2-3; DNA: TGTGCCATCAGTGATGGGACAGATACGCAGTATTTT; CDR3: CAISDGTDTQYF
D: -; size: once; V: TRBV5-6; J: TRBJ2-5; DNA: TGTGCCAGCAGCTTGGCAGCGTACCAAGAGACCCAGTACTTC; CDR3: CASSLAAYQETQYF
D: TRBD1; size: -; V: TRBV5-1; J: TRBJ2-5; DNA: TGCGCCAGCGGGGACAGACCACAAGAGACCCAGTACTTC; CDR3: CASGDRPQETQYF
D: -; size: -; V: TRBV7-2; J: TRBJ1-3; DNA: TGTGCCAGCAGCTTAACAGGAAACACCATATATTTT; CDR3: CASSLTGNTIYF
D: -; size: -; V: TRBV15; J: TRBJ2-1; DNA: TGTGCCACCAGCAAGCGGTCCCGATCGGATTTGGAAGAGCAGTTCTTC; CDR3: CATSKRSRSDLEEQFF
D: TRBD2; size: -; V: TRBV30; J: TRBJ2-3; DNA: TGTGCCTGGATGGCTAGCGGGAACACAGATACGCAGTATTTT; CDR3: CAWMASGNTDTQYF
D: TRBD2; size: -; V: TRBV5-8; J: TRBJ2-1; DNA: TGTGCCAGCAGCTTTTGGGGGGTCGGGAGGGCCCCCTACAATGAGCAGTTCTTC; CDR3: CASSFWGVGRAPYNEQFF
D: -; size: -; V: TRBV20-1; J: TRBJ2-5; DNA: TGCAGTGCGCTCGAAGAGACCCAGTACTTC; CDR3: CSALEETQYF
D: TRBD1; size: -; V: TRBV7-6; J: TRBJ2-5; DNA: TGTGCCAGCAGCCCCCGACAGGGGCAAGGAGAGACCCAGTACTTC; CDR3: CASSPRQGQGETQYF
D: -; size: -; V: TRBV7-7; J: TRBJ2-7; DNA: TGTGCTAGCAGCTTAGGGGCCTCGAGCTCCTACGAGCAGTACTTC; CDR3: CASSLGASSSYEQYF
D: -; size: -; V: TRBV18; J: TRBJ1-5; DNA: TGTGCCAGCTCACGGGACATGGGGGACAATCAGCCCCAGCATTTT; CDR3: CASSRDMGDNQPQHF
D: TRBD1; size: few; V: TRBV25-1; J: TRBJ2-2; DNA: TGTGCCAGCAGTTCGGACAGGGGTGGTAGTGCCGGGGAGCTGTTTTTT; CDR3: CASSSDRGGSAGELFF
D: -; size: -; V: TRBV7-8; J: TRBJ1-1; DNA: TGTGCCAGCATACCGGGGGGGGCAGGGAACACTGAAGCTTTCTTT; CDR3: CASIPGGAGNTEAFF